This T cell receptor (beta chain) was recorded in a study of regulatory T cells in long-lasting Graves disease. As to time point: newly diagnosed GD, antithyroid drugs for less than 3 months. From PBMCs, RNA was extracted and then used to make the TCR library. Whole-study results and caveats: Persistent Graves' patients showed a TCR diversity that was lower than that of newly diagnosed ones.

Trimming shortened V by 7 bases and J by 2 bases, and 17 bases separated the two germline ends. The CDR3 spans 15 residues. Per germline, CDR1 SQVTM and CDR2 ANQGSEA. TCR beta libraries were built with iRepertoire HTBI primers and Arm-PCR of CDR3 regions. MiXCR, applied by TCRdb to the multiplex PCR reads, yields one record per CDR3 protein. This table holds roughly 500,000 distinct CDR3 sequences, about 15% found once. This clonotype showed up many times. Its antigen is unidentified. The same specimen was also included in a second study, on T cells in Graves' hyperthyroidism and ophthalmopathy. In that study: Classification by a 13 V-J model distinguished ophthalmopathy from stable hyperthyroidism.

This receptor was obtained from a woman between 45 and 65 years old with Graves disease. Sequenced here: peripheral blood mononuclear cells (PBMCs), sampled at new diagnosis, from a patient treated with antithyroid drugs. This chain connects TRBV29-1 to TRBJ2-2; D is unresolved. This chain's CDR3 is CSAAKGPTNTGELFF. DNA of the CDR3: TGCAGCGCTGCGAAGGGCCCTACTAACACCGGGGAGCTGTTTTTT.